This T cell receptor (beta chain) was retrieved from a study of T cell responses to AZD1222 COVID-19 vaccine. General study findings and limits: Spike-spanning, vaccine-associated CD4 TCRs were dominant at 160-218 and 743-854. A mostly white British donor set with more females was recruited, and clonal diversity was possibly underestimated.

Deletions cut 2 bases from V and 5 bases from J, with 10 bases between. Germline V gives CDR1 MNHEY, CDR2 SVGAGI. The CDR3 is 15 residues long. Measured with immunoSEQ multiplex PCR; TCRdb has only the in-frame clones, and not every one. The data show 180,000 or so clones, with roughly 94% seen just once and 1% to 1.5% held by the top ten. Regarding this clone: No antigen is known for it.

The rearrangement links TRBV6-5 to TRBJ1-6; D is possibly TRBD1 (5 bases). The material was peripheral blood, obtained 28 days after the second AZD1222 dose. This TCR came from an adult who received the AZD1222 COVID-19 vaccine. The CDR3 DNA reads as TGTGCCAGCAGTTACACCGGGACGGATAATTCACCCCTCCACTTT. Amino acids: CASSYTGTDNSPLHF.